This T cell receptor (beta chain) was captured in a study of T cells after posttransplantation cyclophosphamide. Losses at the gene ends were 6 bases for V and 0 bases for J; bases not matched to a gene: 7. Per germline, CDR1 SQVTM and CDR2 ANQGSEA. The length of the CDR3 is 15 residues. This clone was seen many times. As yet, its antigen is unknown. Some clones are missing from TCRdb's copy, which holds only in-frame ones; the method was immunoSEQ multiplex PCR. There are under 7,000 clones in the sample, none observed a single time. Findings of the study overall: Skin or GI-infiltrating T cells shared few TRB sequences with blood. Donor-recipient repertoire similarity was low at 1-2 months, rising over year one.

A marrow graft followed busulfan-fludarabine conditioning, with cyclophosphamide on days +3 and +4. The sequencing used PBMCs, collected after an allogeneic stem cell transplant with post-transplant cyclophosphamide. The chain combines TRBV29-1 with TRBJ1-5; 8 nucleotides match TRBD1. This receptor was identified in a young adult male patient who received an allogeneic stem cell transplant from an unrelated donor, was CMV-positive, and had acute and chronic GVHD. Some of these T cells may belong to the graft donor. The CDR3 nucleotides are TGCAGCGTGGGATGGGGACAGGTTAGCAATCAGCCCCAGCATTTT. Its translation: CSVGWGQVSNQPQHF.